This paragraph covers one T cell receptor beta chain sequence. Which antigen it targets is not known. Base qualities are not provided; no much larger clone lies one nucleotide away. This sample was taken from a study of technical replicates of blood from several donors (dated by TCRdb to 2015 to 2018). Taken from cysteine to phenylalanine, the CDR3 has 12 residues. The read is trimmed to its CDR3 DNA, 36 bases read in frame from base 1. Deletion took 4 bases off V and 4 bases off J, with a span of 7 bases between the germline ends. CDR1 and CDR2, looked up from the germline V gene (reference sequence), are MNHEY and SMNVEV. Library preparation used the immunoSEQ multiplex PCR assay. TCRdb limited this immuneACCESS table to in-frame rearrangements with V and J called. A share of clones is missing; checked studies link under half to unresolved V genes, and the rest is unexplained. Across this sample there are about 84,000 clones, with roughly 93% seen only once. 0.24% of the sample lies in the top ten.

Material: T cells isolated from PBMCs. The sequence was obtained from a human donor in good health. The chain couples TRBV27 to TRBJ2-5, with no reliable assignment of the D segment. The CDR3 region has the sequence CASSSAGETQYF. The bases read TGTGCCAGCAGTTCAGCAGGAGAGACCCAGTACTTC.